A single sample is the source of the 28 T cell receptor beta chains below, sequenced in a study of cytomegalovirus exposure and HLA in healthy donors. Vbeta (60) and Jbeta (13) primers were used in the PCR. Generated by immunoSEQ multiplex PCR, the TCRdb table keeps only in-frame clones and is missing some. This table holds 130,000 to 150,000 clones, around two thirds found once. Sequences were obtained from PBMCs. These receptors all stem from a man younger than 35 in good health and CMV-seropositive.

This rearrangement joins TRBV11-2 to TRBJ2-5, with D unclear. CDR1 is SGHAT, CDR2 FQNNGV, per germline. The germline V and J ends were trimmed by 3 bases and 5 bases, with 4 bases remaining between them. CDR3 length: 11 residues. The DNA of the CDR3 is TGTGCCAGCAGCTTCGAGGAGACCCAGTACTTC. The encoded protein is CASSFEETQYF.

V is TRBV5-1 and J is TRBJ2-7; TRBD1 matches at 10 bases. The CDR3 totals 16 residues. In germline, CDR1 is SGHRS, CDR2 YFSETQ. V was clipped by 0 bases and J by 2 bases; unmatched bases: 5. CDR3 amino acids: CASSLGQGAHTYEQYF. CDR3 nucleotide sequence: TGCGCCAGCAGCTTGGGACAGGGGGCGCACACCTACGAGCAGTACTTC.

This clone was detected only once. The gene calls are TRBV19 and TRBJ1-1, with a possible D match to TRBD1 (6 bases). V was cut by 6 bases and J by 4 bases, with 12 bases left in between. CDR3 length: 13 amino acids. CDR1 is LNHDA, CDR2 SQIVND, per germline (reference sequence). The CDR3: CASRKGGGTEAFF. CDR3 bases: TGTGCCAGTAGAAAGGGGGGGGGCACTGAAGCTTTCTTT.

This clone was detected a few times. The junction shows a germline mismatch at one end, possibly a read error. In DNA form, the CDR3 reads TGTGCTAGCAGCCTGCGGGGGGCCACCGGGGAGCTGTTTTTT. This gives the protein CASSLRGATGELFF. The chain uses TRBV7-7 and TRBJ2-2, with TRBD2 matching over 8 bases. Germline values: CDR1 SSHAT, CDR2 FNYEAQ (reference sequence). The CDR3 consists of 14 residues.

This chain links TRBV10-2 with TRBJ2-7; 11 bases are shared with TRBD2. V shed 2 bases, J shed 5 bases, and the junction held 8 bases outside the gene matches. The CDR3 covers 16 residues. Germline V CDR1 and CDR2: WSHSY, SAAADI. This chain's CDR3 is CASSEVLAGEADEQYF. The CDR3 nucleotides read TGCGCCAGCAGTGAGGTACTAGCGGGGGAAGCCGACGAGCAGTACTTC.

The chain couples TRBV6-1 to TRBJ2-7; possible D gene TRBD2, 6 bases. The germline V gene encodes CDR1 MNHNS and CDR2 SASEGT. The CDR3 extends over 15 amino acids. Trimming removed 4 bases at V and 4 bases at J, with 17 bases between. The CDR3 DNA reads TGTGCCAGCAGTGCTCCTAGCGTGTATGGTTACGAGCAGTACTTC. Its protein product is CASSAPSVYGYEQYF.

The chain uses TRBV6-4 and TRBJ2-2, with TRBD2 as a possible D gene (5 bases). The CDR3 covers 15 residues. Trimming pared 6 bases from V and 0 bases from J, leaving 11 bases between. Germline V gene sequence: CDR1 MRHNA, CDR2 SNTAGT. The CDR3 spells CASSPAAANTGELFF. The CDR3 coding sequence is TGTGCCAGCAGCCCCGCAGCGGCGAACACCGGGGAGCTGTTTTTT.

This chain uses TRBV7-9 with TRBJ2-7; 7 positions agree with TRBD1. The CDR3 sequence is 16 residues long. With 4 bases clipped from V and 4 bases from J, the junction kept 13 bases outside the gene matches. Germline values: CDR1 SEHNR, CDR2 FQNEAQ (reference sequence). CDR3 sequence reads: CASSSWGTGVVYEQYF. The CDR3, as DNA: TGTGCCAGCAGCTCTTGGGGAACAGGGGTAGTTTACGAGCAGTACTTC.

The V and J genes are TRBV6-6 and TRBJ1-1, with a possible D match to TRBD1 (6 bases). Trimming cost V 4 bases and J 4 bases, with 13 bases left between them. This CDR3 comprises 14 residues. Germline V gives CDR1 MNHNY, CDR2 SVGAGI (reference sequence). In DNA form, the CDR3 reads TGTGCCAGCAGTTTTACCGGACAGAGCACTGAAGCTTTCTTT. It codes for CASSFTGQSTEAFF.

The V and J genes are TRBV2 and TRBJ2-5, with D possibly matching TRBD2 (6 bases). V lost 8 bases, J lost 2 bases, and 6 bases lay in between. CDR1 and CDR2 (germline): SNHLY, FYNNEI. This CDR3 contains 11 residues. The CDR3, as DNA: TGTGCCAGCGGGGGGCAAGAGACCCAGTACTTC. This codes for CASGGQETQYF. The variable domain in full, completed from reference TRBV2 and TRBJ2-5, reads EPEVTQTPSHQVTQMGQEVILRCVPISNHLYFYWYRQILGQKVEFLVSFYNNEISEKSEIFDDQFSVERPDGSNFTLKIRSTKLEDSAMYFCASGGQETQYFGPGTRLLVL.

This clone was detected only a few times. The chain employs TRBV6-5 and TRBJ2-7; D may be TRBD2 (6 bases). Trimming cost V 9 bases and J 6 bases, with 18 bases left between them. From germline, CDR1 is MNHEY and CDR2 SVGAGI. CDR3 length equals 13 residues. CDR3 protein: CASIDSGGREQYF. Here the CDR3 DNA reads TGTGCCAGTATCGACTCCGGGGGACGCGAGCAGTACTTC.

The genes are TRBV12-5 and TRBJ2-5; D is perhaps TRBD2 (5 bases). Germline CDR1 reads LGHNT; CDR2 reads FRNRAP. V was shortened by 6 bases and J by 4 bases, with 15 bases between the two germline ends. The CDR3 totals 14 residues. CDR3 nucleotides: TGTGCTAGTGGCCCCGGAGGCCTCCCAGAGACCCAGTACTTC. Its translation is CASGPGGLPETQYF.

The chain employs TRBV19 and TRBJ1-1; no reliable D call. Trimming cost V 1 base and J 3 bases, with 6 bases left between them. Per the germline V gene, CDR1 is LNHDA and CDR2 is SQIVND (reference sequence). CDR3 length: 13 residues. CDR3 nucleotides: TGTGCCAGTAGTATAGGTCTCCACACTGAAGCTTTCTTT. Protein sequence: CASSIGLHTEAFF.

The chain recombines TRBV7-9 with TRBJ2-7; the D is unclear. The V and J ends lost 3 bases and 12 bases respectively, with 21 bases between them. In germline, CDR1 is SEHNR, CDR2 FQNEAQ (reference sequence). This CDR3 spans 14 amino acids. The CDR3 loop is CASSLGQAKRDLYF. The CDR3 bases are TGTGCCAGCAGCTTGGGCCAGGCAAAACGAGACCTGTACTTC.

The CDR3: CASSQWSSGAEEDEQFF. The CDR3, as DNA: TGCGCCAGCAGCCAATGGTCTAGCGGGGCCGAGGAAGATGAGCAGTTCTTC. This chain links TRBV4-3 with TRBJ2-1; TRBD2 agrees at 9 bases. The junction had 13 bases not matched to a gene; V was cut back by 2 bases and J by 8 bases. Germline values: CDR1 LGHNA, CDR2 YSLEER. This CDR3 spans 17 amino acids.

This clone has more than one count but fewer than ten. The gene calls are TRBV5-6 and TRBJ2-7; 9 bases match TRBD1. After removal of 2 bases from V and 6 bases from J, the junction contained 12 bases not matched to a gene. CDR3 length: 16 residues. Germline CDR1 is SGHDT and CDR2 is YYEEEE. The CDR3 region is CASSFFGTGQWGEQYF. The CDR3 nucleotides are TGTGCCAGCAGCTTCTTCGGGACAGGGCAATGGGGCGAGCAGTACTTC.

This clone was seen only a few times. This sequence joins TRBV28 and TRBJ1-6; the match to TRBD1 covers 7 bases. CDR3 length: 17 amino acids. Per the germline V gene, CDR1 is MDHEN and CDR2 is SYDVKM. The junction had 4 bases not matched to a gene; V was cut back by 2 bases and J by 0 bases. DNA of the CDR3: TGTGCCAGCAGTTTAGGCAGGGGGAGCTCCTATAATTCACCCCTCCACTTT. It yields the protein CASSLGRGSSYNSPLHF.

The chain joins TRBV28 to TRBJ2-3; tentatively, D is TRBD1 (6 bases). This CDR3 has 14 amino acids. Germline V gene lookup returns CDR1 MDHEN and CDR2 SYDVKM. The germline V and J ends were trimmed by 1 base and 6 bases, with 11 bases remaining between them. In nucleotides, the CDR3 is TGTGCCAGCAGTTTATCACAGGGATCGGATACGCAGTATTTT. Its translation is CASSLSQGSDTQYF.

This sequence joins TRBV5-4 and TRBJ2-1; no clear D. Germline assignment: CDR1 SGHNT and CDR2 YYREEE (reference sequence). V was pared by 6 bases and J by 7 bases, with 14 bases between. The CDR3 extends over 13 amino acids. This CDR3 is CASTTTDTNEQFF. The CDR3 bases are TGTGCCAGCACCACTACGGATACGAATGAGCAGTTCTTC.

This chain uses TRBV23-1 with TRBJ1-1; D is unclear. TRBV23-1 is known as an ORF, though its function is uncertain. The V end was cut by 3 bases, the J end by 4 bases, with 12 bases between. The CDR3 spans 14 residues. The CDR3 coding sequence is TGCGCCAGCAGTCACCCGGGAGAGGGCACTGAAGCTTTCTTT. This translates into CASSHPGEGTEAFF.

Details on this clone: Other DNA sequences in the sample encode the same CDR3. The rearrangement uses TRBV6-1 and TRBJ1-5, with D possibly TRBD1 on 5 matching bases. This CDR3 is 14 amino acids long. Trimming removed 1 base at V and 4 bases at J, with 8 bases between. Germline V lookup: CDR1 MNHNS, CDR2 SASEGT. CDR3 bases: TGTGCCAGCAGTGAAGGACGGGGGAATCAGCCCCAGCATTTT. Its protein product is CASSEGRGNQPQHF.

V gene TRBV19 combines with J gene TRBJ1-5; 8 nucleotides line up with TRBD1. The CDR3 length is 15 residues. From germline, CDR1 is LNHDA and CDR2 SQIVND (reference sequence). The CDR3 DNA follows: TGTGCAAGTCGTCAGTTGGGAACAGGGGGACAGCCCCAGCATTTT. Amino acid sequence: CASRQLGTGGQPQHF.

The gene calls are TRBV6-6 and TRBJ2-5, with D unresolved. TRBJ2-7 matches the DNA end more closely, so the J call is doubtful. The CDR3 runs to 11 residues. The germline CDR1 and CDR2 sequences are MNHNY and SVGAGI (reference sequence). The CDR3 reads CASSFTYEQYF. The CDR3, as DNA: TGTGCCAGTTCCTTCACCTACGAGCAGTACTTC.

The gene calls are TRBV7-9 and TRBJ1-5, with D maybe TRBD1 (5 bases). CDR1 is SEHNR, CDR2 FQNEAQ, per germline (reference sequence). V lost 1 base to trimming and J lost 5 bases, with 12 bases between them. The CDR3 is 15 residues long. CDR3 region: CASSLGTGGDQPQHF. In DNA, the CDR3 is TGTGCCAGCAGCTTAGGTACCGGGGGTGATCAGCCCCAGCATTTT.

The chain is built from TRBV9 and TRBJ2-7; TRBD2 agrees at 13 bases. Germline trimming cut 4 bases from V and 3 bases from J; bases unmatched to any gene: 10. The germline CDR1 and CDR2 sequences are SGDLS and YYNGEE. The CDR3 runs 17 residues. The CDR3 region is CASSPKPGLAGVYEQYF. The CDR3 DNA is TGTGCCAGCAGCCCAAAACCCGGACTAGCGGGAGTCTACGAGCAGTACTTC.

V gene TRBV11-2 combines with J gene TRBJ1-5; 7 bases map to TRBD1. The V and J ends lost 5 bases and 0 bases, in that order; junction bases with no gene match: 4. CDR1 is SGHAT, CDR2 FQNNGV, per germline. The CDR3 consists of 15 residues. In DNA form, the CDR3 reads TGTGCCAGCAGCAGGGGACAGCTTAGCAATCAGCCCCAGCATTTT. Residues: CASSRGQLSNQPQHF.

The sample holds one count of this clone. The chain uses TRBV30 and TRBJ2-6; unclear D gene. This CDR3 contains 16 residues. Germline CDR1 and CDR2: GTSNPN and SVGIG (reference sequence). Trimming pared 0 bases from V and 0 bases from J, leaving 9 bases between. The CDR3 here is CAWSVVRSSGANVLTF. The CDR3 DNA reads TGTGCCTGGAGTGTAGTCAGAAGCTCTGGGGCCAACGTCCTGACTTTC.

This rearrangement joins TRBV7-2 to TRBJ2-1; D may be TRBD1 (6 bases). Germline CDR1 is SGHTA and CDR2 is FQGNSA. The CDR3 totals 15 residues. Trimming left V 5 bases short and J 0 bases short, with 11 bases between. The CDR3 nucleotides read TGTGCCAGCAGCCGACGGACAGACTCCTACAATGAGCAGTTCTTC. Amino acids: CASSRRTDSYNEQFF. Combining the CDR3 with reference TRBV7-2 and TRBJ2-1 gives the whole variable domain GAGVSQSPSNKVTEKGKDVELRCDPISGHTALYWYRQSLGQGLEFLIYFQGNSAPDKSGLPSDRFSAERTGGSVSTLTIQRTQQEDSAVYLCASSRRTDSYNEQFFGPGTRLTVL.